Presented here are 8 T cell receptor beta chains from one specimen sequenced in a study of cytomegalovirus exposure and HLA in healthy donors. Both 60 Vbeta primers and 13 Jbeta primers went into the PCR. Clones were read by immunoSEQ multiplex PCR, and TCRdb kept only the in-frame ones, dropping some. In the table there are 69,000 or so clones, more than 75% of which are singletons. The sample taken for sequencing was PBMCs. These receptors all stem from a man in his late teens or twenties in good health and CMV-seronegative.

The chain couples TRBV5-4 to TRBJ1-1; 11 nucleotides line up with TRBD1. The CDR3 runs to 16 residues. The germline CDR1 and CDR2 sequences are SGHNT and YYREEE (reference sequence). The J segment lost 9 bases and the V segment lost 0 bases, leaving 10 bases of the junction unmatched. The CDR3 DNA sequence: TGTGCCAGCAGCTTGGCCCCGGGGACAGGGGGTATCCAAGCTTTCTTT. It yields the protein CASSLAPGTGGIQAFF.

The CDR3 sequence: CASSLRLPAGGYTF. CDR3 nucleotides: TGTGCCAGCAGCCTCAGGCTACCGGCGGGAGGCTACACCTTC. J is TRBJ1-2 and V is TRBV28; D remains unclear. The germline gives CDR1 MDHEN, CDR2 SYDVKM. V was trimmed by 6 bases and J by 8 bases, leaving 19 bases between them. This CDR3 is 14 amino acids long.

This chain joins TRBV2 and TRBJ2-7; a weak D match, TRBD2 (5 bases). Germline-derived CDR1 and CDR2 are SNHLY and FYNNEI. The CDR3 totals 12 residues. Trimming left V 6 bases short and J 7 bases short, with 13 bases between. As DNA, the CDR3 is TGTGCCAGCAGGCAGAACGGGATGGAGCAGTACGTC. Its protein is CASRQNGMEQYV.

The V gene is TRBV19, the J gene TRBJ2-2, with 11 positions matching TRBD1. Germline-derived CDR1 and CDR2 are LNHDA and SQIVND (reference sequence). Trimming took 3 bases from V and 6 from J; bases not matched to a gene: 6. The CDR3 spans 16 residues. As DNA, the CDR3 is TGTGCCAGTAGTATCCGGACAGGGGGCAGTTCCGGGGAGCTGTTTTTT. This codes for CASSIRTGGSSGELFF.

Concerning this clone itself: Other DNA sequences of this sample code for an identical CDR3. The gene calls are TRBV6-5 and TRBJ1-2; weak D call: TRBD1 (6 bases). Trimming cost V 0 bases and J 1 base, with 12 bases left between them. CDR3 length: 16 amino acids. CDR1 is MNHEY, CDR2 SVGAGI, per germline. The CDR3 loop reads CASSYSGRGGNYGYTF. The CDR3, as DNA: TGTGCCAGCAGTTACTCGGGCAGGGGCGGTAACTATGGCTACACCTTC.

About this clone: At one end the junction does not follow the germline gene, possibly because of a read error. The V and J genes are TRBV5-1 and TRBJ2-3, with TRBD2 as a possible D gene (5 bases). Looked up from germline, CDR1 is SGHRS and CDR2 is YFSETQ. This CDR3 has 15 amino acids. The CDR3 loop is CAGSLAASGGDTQYF. The CDR3 DNA reads TGCGCCGGCAGCTTGGCCGCCTCTGGAGGAGATACGCAGTATTTT.

The chain uses TRBV18 and TRBJ1-2; perhaps TRBD1 as D (5 bases). CDR1 is KGHSH and CDR2 is LQKENI in the germline V gene. The CDR3 consists of 14 residues. Trimming cost V 0 bases and J 4 bases, with 9 bases left between them. The chain's CDR3 is CASSPPGDGYGYTF. The CDR3, as DNA: TGTGCCAGCTCACCACCAGGGGATGGCTATGGCTACACCTTC.

The chain is built from TRBV9 and TRBJ1-1, with 8 positions matching TRBD1. Trimming took 0 bases from V and 1 from J; bases not matched to a gene: 5. Germline-derived CDR1 and CDR2 are SGDLS and YYNGEE. This CDR3 has 16 residues. The CDR3 region is CASSVAAGTGNTEAFF. The CDR3, as DNA: TGTGCCAGCAGCGTAGCCGCCGGGACAGGGAACACTGAAGCTTTCTTT.